The T cell receptor beta chain described here comes from a study of T cell repertoires in cytomegalovirus infection. In the study overall: CMV epitopes that were recently identified and HLA-C-restricted were used alongside well-studied HLA-B-restricted ones. Public TCR beta signatures marked donors with CMV infection and the matching HLA.

Whole-study findings and limits: People with CMV and the relevant HLA were identified by cumulative public TCR beta family frequency.

TCRdb called the reads again in MiXCR, with one record for every CDR3 protein. The table includes 700,000 to 850,000 distinct CDR3 sequences, over 25% detected once. This clonotype has a handful of counts. Its specificity is unknown. This clonotype originated in a human donor in good health (CMV status not recorded). Some clones in this sample may be carry-over from other donors' samples. The specimen comprised cultured CD8+ T cells from PBMCs, sampled from culture after CMV antigen stimulation.

CDR3 DNA sequence: TGCGCCAGCAGCTTGGGCCTCTCCGGGCATGAGCAGTTCTTC. Amino acids: CASSLGLSGHEQFF. The V gene is TRBV5-1, the J gene TRBJ2-1; D is unresolved. The germline gives CDR1 SGHRS, CDR2 YFSETQ. The CDR3 totals 14 residues. V gave up 0 bases and J gave up 8 bases, with 12 bases separating them.